The TCR beta chain described here comes from a study of blood T cell repertoires in COVID-19. About the study: COVID-19 samples collected from the United States, Italy and Spain covered acute and convalescent phases. The analysed material was cDNA or gDNA that came from T cells, B-cell-depleted T cells, or PBMCs.

Recovered status applied to Cohort 3 donors who had two consecutive negative PCRs. It also applied to those with clearance or with symptom resolution. This CDR3 is 12 amino acids long. The germline CDR1 and CDR2 sequences are GTSNPN and SVGIG (reference sequence). Between the trimmed V and J ends, which lost 4 bases and 7 bases, there was a span of 13 bases. Authors' data handling: Cell counts per sample came from amplifying reference gene primers. Sequencing used immunoSEQ multiplex PCR; TCRdb keeps in-frame clones, though not all of them. The V and J calls and clone size are taken from that table; D and trimming were inferred from the DNA. There are around 200,000 clones in the sample; around four fifths occur only once, and around a tenth lies in the top ten.

The gene calls are TRBV30 and TRBJ1-2; possibly TRBD1 for D (6 bases). The TCR sequence derives from a man aged 35 to 55 who had recovered from COVID-19. The sample consisted of PBMCs or T cells enriched from blood (not recorded which). CDR3 region: CAWNRVTGGYTF. The CDR3, as DNA: TGTGCCTGGAACAGGGTGACGGGTGGCTACACCTTC.